The rows below give T cell receptor beta chains drawn from one sample of a study of blood T cell repertoires in COVID-19. Sequencing used immunoSEQ multiplex PCR; TCRdb keeps in-frame clones, though not all of them. The table shows about 180,000 clones, with roughly 86% occurring only once. The material sequenced was peripheral blood. Receptor source: a woman in her forties or fifties with acute or convalescent COVID-19. The CDR3 runs from the conserved cysteine through the conserved F or W. The D gene is left open where the match is weak. Only part of the rows carry a size: once, few, many, or a class if the clone is expanded.

v_call	j_call	cdr3_length	clone_size	d_call	cdr3_nt	cdr3_aa
TRBV19	TRBJ1-2	12	few	.	TGTGCCAGTAGCCCGATAGGGAGTGGCTACACCTTC	CASSPIGSGYTF
TRBV6-2/TRBV6-3	TRBJ2-4	16	.	TRBD1	TGTGCCAGCAGTAAGAGTCCGACAGGGCATCAGAACATTCAGTACTTC	CASSKSPTGHQNIQYF
TRBV28	TRBJ1-5	17	.	.	TGTGCCAGCAGTGGGGGACCGGACAGCCGTTGGGGTCAGCCCCAGCATTTT	CASSGGPDSRWGQPQHF
TRBV10-3	TRBJ1-1	11	.	.	TGTGCCATCAGGCAGGAATATGAAGCTTTCTTT	CAIRQEYEAFF
TRBV6-5	TRBJ1-6	13	.	TRBD1	TGTGCCAGCAGCGGGACAGCCGATTCACCCCTCCACTTT	CASSGTADSPLHF
TRBV7-9	TRBJ2-7	17	.	TRBD1	TGTGCCAGCAGCTTAGCAAACGGACAGGGAGACTCTTACGAGCAGTACTTC	CASSLANGQGDSYEQYF
TRBV19	TRBJ2-7	14	.	.	TGTGCCAGTAGTGGTCAGGCCAGCTCCTACGAGCAGTACTTC	CASSGQASSYEQYF
TRBV3-1/TRBV3-2	TRBJ1-1	16	.	TRBD1	TGTGCCAGCAGCCCCTCCCACGGACAGGGAGGGACTGAAGCTTTCTTT	CASSPSHGQGGTEAFF
TRBV19	TRBJ1-1	14	.	TRBD1	TGTGCCAGTAGCCCGGGACAGGGGTATACTGAAGCTTTCTTT	CASSPGQGYTEAFF
TRBV7-2	TRBJ2-1	16	few	TRBD2	TGTGCCAGCAGCTTAGATATAGCGGGGTACTACAATGAGCAGTTCTTC	CASSLDIAGYYNEQFF
TRBV5-1	TRBJ1-2	13	.	TRBD1	TGCGCCAGCAGCGGAGGACAGGGGGTTGGCTACACCTTC	CASSGGQGVGYTF
TRBV27	TRBJ2-5	16	.	TRBD2	TGTGCCAGCAGTTTAGGGGTTAGCGGGGGGGCGGAGACCCAGTACTTC	CASSLGVSGGAETQYF
TRBV7-8	TRBJ2-1	15	.	.	TGTGCCAGCAGACCGACTTTTTATTCCTACAATGAGCAGTTCTTC	CASRPTFYSYNEQFF
TRBV5-1	TRBJ1-1	16	.	.	TGCGCCAGCAGCTTCTATGATCTCGGGGTAAGCACTGAAGCTTTCTTT	CASSFYDLGVSTEAFF
TRBV19	TRBJ1-4	14	few	.	TGTGCCAGTAGTATTTTCCCCAGGGATGAAAAACTGTTTTTT	CASSIFPRDEKLFF
TRBV10-3	TRBJ1-1	13	.	.	TGTGCCATCGCGGCAGGGCTACGGACTGAAGCTTTCTTT	CAIAAGLRTEAFF
TRBV24-1	TRBJ1-1	13	.	.	TGTGCCACCAAGGGGCAGGGTCACACTGAAGCTTTCTTT	CATKGQGHTEAFF
TRBV5-4	TRBJ2-1	15	once	TRBD2	TGTGCCAGCACCAAACTAGCGGGGGGGCCTGGTGAGCAGTTCTTC	CASTKLAGGPGEQFF
TRBV7-9	TRBJ1-2	14	.	TRBD1	TGTGCCAGCTCGACCCCAGGGGGCGCGGGTGGCTACACCTTC	CASSTPGGAGGYTF
TRBV2	TRBJ2-1	16	.	TRBD1	TGTGCCAGCAATCAAGCCGGGACAGATTCCTACAATGAGCAGTTCTTC	CASNQAGTDSYNEQFF
TRBV19	TRBJ2-1	15	.	.	TGTGCCAGTAGTATAGGGGGGGAACGTGGGGCGGAGCAGTTCTTC	CASSIGGERGAEQFF
TRBV30	TRBJ1-2	15	.	TRBD1	TGTGCCTGGAGTGTACCGACAGGGGGCGGCTATGGCTACACCTTC	CAWSVPTGGGYGYTF
TRBV12-3/TRBV12-4	TRBJ2-7	13	once	.	TGTGCCAGCACCTCGGTCGGGGTCTACGAGCAGTACTTC	CASTSVGVYEQYF
TRBV24-1	TRBJ2-6	20	.	TRBD1	TGTGCCACCAGTGATTTGCACGCAGGGGGCTCAAGCTCTGGGGCCAACGTCCTGACTTTC	CATSDLHAGGSSSGANVLTF
TRBV4-3	TRBJ1-1	16	.	.	TGCGCCAGCAGCCAAGACGGGGGTCCTGTGGGCACTGAAGCTTTCTTT	CASSQDGGPVGTEAFF
TRBV9	TRBJ2-2	16	.	TRBD1	TGTGCCAGCAGCGCTAGACAGGGGGCGGACACCGGGGAGCTGTTTTTT	CASSARQGADTGELFF
TRBV5-8	TRBJ1-1	14	.	.	TGTGCCAGCAGCTTGTTACAGGGAATCACTGAAGCTTTCTTT	CASSLLQGITEAFF
TRBV14	TRBJ2-5	13	.	.	TGTGCCAGCAGCCAAGCGACAGTCGGGACCCAGTACTTC	CASSQATVGTQYF
TRBV11-2	TRBJ2-1	14	few	TRBD2	TGTGCCAGCAGACTTAGCGGGTTTGGCAATGAGCAGTTCTTC	CASRLSGFGNEQFF
TRBV3-1/TRBV3-2	TRBJ1-2	15	.	TRBD1	TGTGCCAGCAGCCTCCCGACAGGGCGAGGATATGGCTACACCTTC	CASSLPTGRGYGYTF
TRBV6-1	TRBJ2-1	16	.	TRBD1	TGTGCCAGCAGTGTGGACAGGGGTGCCTTCTACAATGAGCAGTTCTTC	CASSVDRGAFYNEQFF
TRBV4-3	TRBJ2-2	15	.	.	TGCGCCAGCAGCCAAGATGGGGCTCTCACCGGGGAGCTGTTTTTT	CASSQDGALTGELFF
TRBV30	TRBJ2-4	13	.	TRBD2	TGTGCCTGGAACTACGGACTAGCGGAAATTCAGTACTTC	CAWNYGLAEIQYF
TRBV18	TRBJ2-2	15	.	TRBD2	TGTGCCAGCTCACCACTAGCGGGAAACACCGGGGAGCTGTTTTTT	CASSPLAGNTGELFF
TRBV5-8	TRBJ1-2	13	once	.	TGTGCCAGCAGCTTGGTTCGGGGTTCTGGCTACACCTTC	CASSLVRGSGYTF
TRBV5-1	TRBJ1-4	12	.	.	TGCGCCAGCAGAGCAGGGGATGAAAAACTGTTTTTT	CASRAGDEKLFF
TRBV9	TRBJ1-1	13	.	.	TGTGCCAGCAGCCCTGACACGAACACTGAAGCTTTCTTT	CASSPDTNTEAFF
TRBV4-1	TRBJ2-5	13	.	TRBD2	TGCGCCAGCAGCCAAGGGGAGGGGGAGACCCAGTACTTC	CASSQGEGETQYF
TRBV2	TRBJ2-5	16	.	TRBD2	TGTGCCAGCAGTGAAGCCTCGGGGGGGGTTGGCGGAACCCAGTACTTC	CASSEASGGVGGTQYF
TRBV2	TRBJ1-5	15	.	TRBD1	TGTGCCAGCCTCCTAGCAGGGGGCCCCAATCAGCCCCAGCATTTT	CASLLAGGPNQPQHF
TRBV5-4	TRBJ2-5	13	once	.	TGTGCCAGCAGCCCGGCGGAGCAAGAGACCCAGTACTTC	CASSPAEQETQYF
TRBV19	TRBJ1-2	14	.	TRBD1	TGTGCCAGTAGTACGACAGGGCCTAACTATGGCTACACCTTC	CASSTTGPNYGYTF
TRBV6-5	TRBJ1-6	16	.	.	TGTGCCAGCAGTTACCTCCCCCCCGGGGGGGGTTCACCCCTCCACTTT	CASSYLPPGGGSPLHF
TRBV30	TRBJ1-3	15	.	TRBD1	TGTGCCTGGAGTGTAATTGGACAGGGAAGAAACACCATATATTTT	CAWSVIGQGRNTIYF
TRBV19	TRBJ2-2	14	.	TRBD1	TGTGCCAGTCGGACAGGGGGATCGACCGGGGAGCTGTTTTTT	CASRTGGSTGELFF
TRBV3-1/TRBV3-2	TRBJ1-4	15	.	.	TGTGCCAGCAGCCCCAAGGACAGATATAATGAAAAACTGTTTTTT	CASSPKDRYNEKLFF
TRBV3-1/TRBV3-2	TRBJ1-1	17	.	.	TGTGCCAGCAGCCAAGATCTAGGCCACCTCTTGAACACTGAAGCTTTCTTT	CASSQDLGHLLNTEAFF
TRBV2	TRBJ2-2	15	.	TRBD2	TGTGCCAGCAGTGGACTAGCGGAGAACACCGGGGAGCTGTTTTTT	CASSGLAENTGELFF
TRBV19	TRBJ1-1	15	.	TRBD1	TGTGCCAGTACCATGGGACAGAGCATGAACACTGAAGCTTTCTTT	CASTMGQSMNTEAFF
TRBV24-1	TRBJ1-1	13	.	.	TGTGCCACCAGTGATTTGCGGGGGACCGAAGCTTTCTTT	CATSDLRGTEAFF
TRBV7-9	TRBJ2-1	16	.	TRBD2	TGTGCCAGCAGCCCCGGGACTAGCGGGGGTTTGAATGAGCAGTTCTTC	CASSPGTSGGLNEQFF